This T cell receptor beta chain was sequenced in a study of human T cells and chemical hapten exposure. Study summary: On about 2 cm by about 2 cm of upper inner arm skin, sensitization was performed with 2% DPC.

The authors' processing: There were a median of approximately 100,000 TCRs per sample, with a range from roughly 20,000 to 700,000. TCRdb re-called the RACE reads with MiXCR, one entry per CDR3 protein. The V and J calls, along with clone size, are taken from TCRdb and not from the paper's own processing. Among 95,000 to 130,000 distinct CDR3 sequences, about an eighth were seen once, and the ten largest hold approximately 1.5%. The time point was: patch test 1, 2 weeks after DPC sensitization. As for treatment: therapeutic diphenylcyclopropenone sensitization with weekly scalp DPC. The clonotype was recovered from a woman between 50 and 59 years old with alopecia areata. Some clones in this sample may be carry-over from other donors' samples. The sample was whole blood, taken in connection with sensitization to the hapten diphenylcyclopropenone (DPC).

The CDR3 sequence is CASRQGGDNYGYTF. The CDR3 DNA reads TGTGCCAGCAGACAGGGAGGGGATAACTATGGCTACACCTTC. The chain employs TRBV28 and TRBJ1-2; D is perhaps TRBD1 (6 bases). Germline CDR1 reads MDHEN; CDR2 reads SYDVKM. Deletions cut 6 bases from V and 1 base from J, with 12 bases between. This CDR3 spans 14 amino acids.